This TCR beta chain was identified during a study of blood T cell repertoires in COVID-19. Worth noting for this clone: Sequence at one end of the junction differs from germline and may be a read error.

The CDR3 contains 14 residues. Germline V gene sequence: CDR1 SQVTM, CDR2 ANQGSEA. Only in-frame clones appear in the TCRdb table, and some are missing; sequencing was by immunoSEQ multiplex PCR. The table has hundreds of thousands of clones, roughly 80% seen once. The sample comprised PBMCs or T cells enriched from blood (not recorded which). The gene calls are TRBV29-1 and TRBJ1-4; 10 bases fit TRBD1. The source of this sequence is a man between 25 and 39 years old with acute COVID-19. Here the CDR3 DNA reads TGCAGCGCTGAAGACAGGGGGCGGATTGGAAAACTGTTTTTT. Encoded protein: CSAEDRGRIGKLFF.